These 29 T cell receptor beta chains share one sample of origin, sequenced in a study of shared clonotypes between healthy human individuals. Sequencing was performed with immunoSEQ multiplex PCR; in TCRdb, only in-frame clones are kept and a portion is missing. In the table there are roughly 2.2 million clones, approximately 95% of which are singletons. What was sequenced was naive CD4+ T cells from PBMCs. Subset here: CD45RA+ positively selected. The receptors originated from a man younger than 35 in good health. Some clones in this sample may be carry-over from other donors' samples.

The CDR3 region is CASRGNRVVDYGYTF. For the CDR3, the DNA is TGTGCCAGCAGGGGAAACAGGGTGGTTGACTATGGCTACACCTTC. This chain uses TRBV6-1 with TRBJ1-2; possibly TRBD1 for D (6 bases). Deletions cut 6 bases from V and 3 bases from J, with 17 bases between. Germline V gene data show CDR1 as MNHNS and CDR2 as SASEGT. This CDR3 comprises 15 residues.

About this clone itself: The conserved phenylalanine or tryptophan normally closing the CDR3 is absent here, so this likely arose from a read error. The gene calls are TRBV7-9 and TRBJ1-1; D possibly corresponds to TRBD1 (5 bases). Looked up from germline, CDR1 is SEHNR and CDR2 is FQNEAQ (reference sequence). Deletions cut 0 bases from V and 1 base from J, with 9 bases between. This CDR3 is built from 15 residues. The CDR3 nucleotides read TGTGCCAGCAGCTTAGCAGGGGCGAAGAACACTGAAGCTTTCCTT. It is translated as CASSLAGAKNTEAFL.

This clone has a single count. The V and J genes are TRBV2 and TRBJ2-7; D possibly corresponds to TRBD1 (6 bases). V lost 5 bases to trimming and J lost 7 bases, with 21 bases between them. The CDR3 runs to 15 residues. In germline, CDR1 is SNHLY, CDR2 FYNNEI. This chain's CDR3 is CASSPQGPLRREQYF. The CDR3 region has the DNA TGTGCCAGCAGTCCCCAGGGGCCATTAAGGCGGGAGCAGTACTTC.

The chain joins TRBV7-9 to TRBJ2-7; 10 bases are shared with TRBD2. Trimming removed 5 bases from V and 5 bases from J; junction bases left unmatched: 9. Germline assignment: CDR1 SEHNR and CDR2 FQNEAQ (reference sequence). CDR3 length: 15 amino acids. The CDR3 loop reads CASSISGTSEDEQYF. The CDR3 DNA reads TGTGCCAGCAGCATTTCCGGGACTAGCGAGGACGAGCAGTACTTC.

The J gene is TRBJ2-7, the V gene TRBV15, with D perhaps matching TRBD1 (6 bases). Germline values: CDR1 LNHNV, CDR2 YYDKDF (reference sequence). The CDR3 extends over 12 amino acids. Trimming stripped 5 bases from V and 4 bases from J, with 9 bases between. This CDR3 reads CATSATGYEQYF. In nucleotides, the CDR3 is TGTGCCACCAGCGCAACAGGGTACGAGCAGTACTTC. The whole variable domain, filled in from reference TRBV15 and TRBJ2-7, reads DAMVIQNPRYQVTQFGKPVTLSCSQTLNHNVMYWYQQKSSQAPKLLFHYYDKDFNNEADTPDNFQSRRPNTSFCFLDIRSPGLGDTAMYLCATSATGYEQYFGPGTRLTVT.

The chain joins TRBV5-4 to TRBJ1-5; D gene ambiguous. V shed 0 bases and J shed 3 bases, with 7 bases lying between them. The CDR3 spans 14 residues. Per the germline V gene, CDR1 is SGHNT and CDR2 is YYREEE (reference sequence). The CDR3 nucleotides read TGTGCCAGCAGCTTGGATGGGATCAATCAGCCCCAGCATTTT. Translated: CASSLDGINQPQHF.

This clone was picked up a small number of times. In DNA form, the CDR3 reads TGCAGCGTTGAAGAAGGATCGGGCCAGCCCCAGCATTTT. Residues: CSVEEGSGQPQHF. The rearrangement joins TRBV29-1 to TRBJ1-5; D is unresolved. Trimming took 0 bases from V and 7 from J, leaving 10 bases between them. The CDR3 covers 13 residues. Germline CDR1 is SQVTM and CDR2 is ANQGSEA. The full variable domain, in which reference TRBV29-1 and TRBJ1-5 provide the parts outside the CDR3, is SAVISQKPSRDICQRGTSLTIQCQVDSQVTMMFWYRQQPGQSLTLIATANQGSEATYESGFVIDKFPISRPNLTFSTLTVSNMSPEDSSIYLCSVEEGSGQPQHFGDGTRLSIL.

The chain couples TRBV27 to TRBJ2-1; D unclear. CDR3 size: 14 residues. Trimming stripped 5 bases from V and 2 bases from J, with 10 bases between. Germline V gene sequence: CDR1 MNHEY, CDR2 SMNVEV (reference sequence). Here the CDR3 reads CASSKSGTYNEQFF. CDR3 nucleotides: TGTGCCAGCAGTAAAAGTGGGACCTACAATGAGCAGTTCTTC.

V is TRBV19 and J is TRBJ1-2; maybe TRBD1 (6 bases). Germline values: CDR1 LNHDA, CDR2 SQIVND (reference sequence). With 8 bases removed from V and 3 bases from J, the gap between germline ends came to 13 bases. This CDR3 region has 13 residues. The CDR3 region has the DNA TGTGCCAGTGAAACAGGGAGGGACTATGGCTACACCTTC. The encoded protein is CASETGRDYGYTF.

The chain links TRBV6-4 to TRBJ2-2, with 11 bases lining up with TRBD2. The CDR3 covers 17 residues. Germline CDR1 MRHNA, CDR2 SNTAGT. Trimming took 2 bases from V and 1 from J; bases not matched to a gene: 3. CDR3 nucleotides: TGTGCCAGCAGTGACCCGGGACTAGCGGTGAACACCGGGGAGCTGTTTTTT. Amino acids: CASSDPGLAVNTGELFF.

J is TRBJ2-5 and V is TRBV5-5; D possibly matches TRBD1 or TRBD2 (6 bases each). The germline V gene encodes CDR1 SGHKS and CDR2 YYEKEE (reference sequence). This CDR3 has 15 residues. Deletions cut 4 bases from V and 2 bases from J, with 15 bases between. DNA for the CDR3: TGTGCCAGCAGCCAGGAGGGGGGATCACAAGAGACCCAGTACTTC. Protein sequence: CASSQEGGSQETQYF.

The chain recombines TRBV19 with TRBJ2-2, with 10 bases lining up with TRBD2. The CDR3 extends over 15 amino acids. The ends lost 7 bases at V and 2 bases at J; junction bases unmatched: 4. The germline gives CDR1 LNHDA, CDR2 SQIVND (reference sequence). Here the CDR3 reads CASNLAGDNTGELFF. The CDR3, as DNA: TGTGCCAGTAACCTAGCGGGAGACAACACCGGGGAGCTGTTTTTT.

The chain combines TRBV18 with TRBJ1-1, with D perhaps matching TRBD1 (6 bases). The CDR3 is made up of 14 amino acids. CDR1 is KGHSH, CDR2 LQKENI, per germline. The V and J ends lost 2 bases and 5 bases respectively, with 12 bases between them. The CDR3 region is CASSPVPGETEAFF. As DNA, the CDR3 is TGTGCCAGCTCACCAGTTCCAGGGGAAACTGAAGCTTTCTTT.

This chain links TRBV6-1 with TRBJ1-1; D might be TRBD1 (6 bases). This CDR3 comprises 12 residues. The germline gives CDR1 MNHNS, CDR2 SASEGT. CDR3 loop: CALGGYGTEAFF. DNA of the CDR3: TGTGCGTTGGGGGGCTACGGGACTGAAGCTTTCTTT.

This clone has a single count. V and J are TRBV30 and TRBJ2-1, with 8 bases fitting TRBD1. V lost 0 bases and J lost 9; bases outside the gene matches: 13. The length of the CDR3 is 16 residues. Germline V CDR1 and CDR2: GTSNPN, SVGIG (reference sequence). DNA of the CDR3: TGTGCCTGGAGTGTACCTAGGGCAGGGGGCCAGGGTGAGCAGTTCTTC. Its translation: CAWSVPRAGGQGEQFF.

The V gene is TRBV11-2, the J gene TRBJ2-6; no definite D call. The CDR3 sequence is 19 residues long. Per germline, CDR1 SGHAT and CDR2 FQNNGV. V was cut by 0 bases and J by 2 bases, with 17 bases left in between. The CDR3 reads CASSLDLVLRGAGANVLTF. CDR3 bases: TGTGCCAGCAGCTTAGATTTAGTCCTTAGAGGCGCTGGGGCCAACGTCCTGACTTTC.

The J gene is TRBJ2-7, the V gene TRBV18; weak D call: TRBD1 (6 bases). With 2 bases removed from V and 6 bases from J, the gap between germline ends came to 14 bases. There are 14 residues in the CDR3. Germline loops: CDR1 KGHSH, CDR2 LQKENI. CDR3 region: CASSPAEGVGEQYF. CDR3 nucleotides: TGTGCCAGCTCACCAGCAGAGGGGGTGGGCGAGCAGTACTTC.

The gene calls are TRBV7-2 and TRBJ1-5; TRBD1 might be the D (5 bases). Germline V gives CDR1 SGHTA, CDR2 FQGNSA. V was trimmed by 5 bases and J by 7 bases, leaving 15 bases between them. CDR3 size: 14 residues. The CDR3 DNA follows: TGTGCCAGCAGCCCTTCTACGCCAGGGCAGCCCCAGCATTTT. Amino acid sequence: CASSPSTPGQPQHF. Complete variable domain (other parts from reference TRBV7-2 and TRBJ1-5): GAGVSQSPSNKVTEKGKDVELRCDPISGHTALYWYRQSLGQGLEFLIYFQGNSAPDKSGLPSDRFSAERTGGSVSTLTIQRTQQEDSAVYLCASSPSTPGQPQHFGDGTRLSIL.

This clone was seen only once. CDR3 in DNA: TGTGCCAGCAGTGTACCACCGGGACAGAGTTATAGCAATCAGCCCCAGCATTTT. It is translated as CASSVPPGQSYSNQPQHF. The gene calls are TRBV6-1 and TRBJ1-5, with 7 bases that match TRBD1. Germline V lookup: CDR1 MNHNS, CDR2 SASEGT. Germline trimming cut 4 bases from V and 0 bases from J; bases unmatched to any gene: 12. The CDR3 spans 18 residues.

This clone turned up a few times. This same CDR3 is encoded by further DNA sequences in the sample. The chain employs TRBV30 and TRBJ1-5, with no clear D. This CDR3 region has 13 residues. CDR1 is GTSNPN and CDR2 is SVGIG in the germline V gene (reference sequence). Deletions cut 0 bases from V and 6 bases from J, with 9 bases between. CDR3 amino acids: CAWSVKGSQPQHF. The CDR3 DNA reads TGTGCCTGGAGTGTAAAAGGTAGTCAGCCCCAGCATTTT. The full variable domain, in which reference TRBV30 and TRBJ1-5 provide the parts outside the CDR3, is SQTIHQWPATLVQPVGSPLSLECTVEGTSNPNLYWYRQAAGRGLQLLFYSVGIGQISSEVPQNLSASRPQDRQFILSSKKLLLSDSGFYLCAWSVKGSQPQHFGDGTRLSIL.

In regard to this clone: This same CDR3 is encoded by further DNA sequences in the sample. V and J are TRBV7-9 and TRBJ1-2, with no clear D. Germline CDR1 reads SEHNR; CDR2 reads FQNEAQ (reference sequence). CDR3 size: 13 residues. V lost 0 bases, J lost 2 bases, and 4 bases lay in between. The CDR3 loop reads CASSLAVNYGYTF. CDR3 coding DNA: TGTGCCAGCAGCTTAGCGGTGAACTATGGCTACACCTTC.

The chain carries TRBV7-2 and TRBJ2-7, with 9 nucleotides matching TRBD1. J gave up 6 bases and V 5 bases, and 11 bases lay outside the gene matches. The CDR3 covers 15 residues. Germline CDR1 reads SGHTA; CDR2 reads FQGNSA. The CDR3 region is CASSAYTGGQSEQYF. The CDR3, as DNA: TGTGCCAGCAGCGCCTACACAGGGGGCCAGAGCGAGCAGTACTTC.

The V and J genes are TRBV6-9 and TRBJ2-7; perhaps TRBD1 as D (7 bases). Looked up from germline, CDR1 is MNHGY and CDR2 is SVAAGI. The CDR3 has 16 residues. Trimming shortened V by 4 bases and J by 1 base, and 17 bases separated the two germline ends. The CDR3 spells CASSSEGAPESYEQYF. CDR3 DNA: TGTGCCAGCAGTTCGGAGGGGGCGCCGGAGTCCTACGAGCAGTACTTC.

In regard to this clone: Other DNA sequences from this sample encode an identical CDR3 as well. The genes are TRBV9 and TRBJ2-2; D remains ambiguous. CDR1 is SGDLS, CDR2 YYNGEE, per germline. The CDR3 loop spans 15 amino acids. V lost 0 bases and J 1 base, leaving 7 bases between the germline ends. The CDR3 DNA sequence: TGTGCCAGCAGCGTAGGGGCACTGAACACCGGGGAGCTGTTTTTT. Encoded protein: CASSVGALNTGELFF.

J is TRBJ2-2 and V is TRBV7-9, with D hard to call. The germline V and J ends were trimmed by 5 bases and 6 bases, with 16 bases remaining between them. Germline assignment: CDR1 SEHNR and CDR2 FQNEAQ (reference sequence). This CDR3 has 15 residues. The CDR3 DNA follows: TGTGCCAGCAGCCCACTATGGGTTTCCGCCGGGGAGCTGTTTTTT. This gives the protein CASSPLWVSAGELFF.

This clone was counted a few times. The chain employs TRBV2 and TRBJ1-5, with D perhaps TRBD1 (6 bases). The CDR3 runs 14 residues. V was clipped by 4 bases and J by 6 bases, with 13 bases between them. Germline V gene sequence: CDR1 SNHLY, CDR2 FYNNEI. As DNA, the CDR3 is TGTGCCAGCAGTGGACAGGCGGTAGGTCAGCCCCAGCATTTT. It codes for CASSGQAVGQPQHF.

This clone has just one count. V is TRBV27 and J is TRBJ2-7; D is ambiguous. Deletions cut 7 bases from V and 9 bases from J, with 19 bases between. Germline V gene data show CDR1 as MNHEY and CDR2 as SMNVEV (reference sequence). This CDR3 is 13 amino acids long. The CDR3 spells CASIILPQAGQYF. As DNA, the CDR3 is TGTGCCAGCATCATCCTCCCCCAGGCCGGGCAGTACTTC.

CDR3 protein: CADPPRTGPAYEQYF. In DNA, the CDR3 is TGTGCCGACCCCCCGCGGACAGGGCCTGCCTACGAGCAGTACTTC. The chain has TRBV27 and TRBJ2-7; 8 bases match TRBD1. V trimming: 11 bases; J trimming: 2 bases; junction bases outside the gene matches: 14. CDR1 and CDR2 from the germline V gene are MNHEY and SMNVEV (reference sequence). CDR3 length equals 15 residues.

The V gene is TRBV4-1, the J gene TRBJ2-6; no firm D call. Trimming stripped 1 base from V and 1 base from J, with 8 bases between. This CDR3 spans 16 amino acids. The germline V gene encodes CDR1 MGHRA and CDR2 YSYEKL. Here the CDR3 reads CASSQGIQSGANVLTF. Here the CDR3 DNA reads TGCGCCAGCAGCCAAGGTATCCAGTCTGGGGCCAACGTCCTGACTTTC.